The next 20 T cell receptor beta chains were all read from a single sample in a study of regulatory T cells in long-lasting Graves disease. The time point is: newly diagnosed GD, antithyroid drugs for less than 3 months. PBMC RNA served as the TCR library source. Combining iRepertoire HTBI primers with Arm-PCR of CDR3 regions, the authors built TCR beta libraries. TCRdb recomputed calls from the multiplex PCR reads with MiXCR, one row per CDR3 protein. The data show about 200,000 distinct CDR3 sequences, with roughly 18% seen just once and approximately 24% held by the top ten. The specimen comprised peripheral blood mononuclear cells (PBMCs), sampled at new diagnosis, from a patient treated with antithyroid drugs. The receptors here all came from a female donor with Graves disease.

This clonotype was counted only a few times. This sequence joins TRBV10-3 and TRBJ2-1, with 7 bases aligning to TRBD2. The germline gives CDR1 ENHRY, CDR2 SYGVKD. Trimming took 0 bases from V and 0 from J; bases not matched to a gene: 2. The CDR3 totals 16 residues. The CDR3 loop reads CAISESGGSSYNEQFF. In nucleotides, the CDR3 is TGTGCCATCAGTGAGTCGGGAGGGAGCTCCTACAATGAGCAGTTCTTC.

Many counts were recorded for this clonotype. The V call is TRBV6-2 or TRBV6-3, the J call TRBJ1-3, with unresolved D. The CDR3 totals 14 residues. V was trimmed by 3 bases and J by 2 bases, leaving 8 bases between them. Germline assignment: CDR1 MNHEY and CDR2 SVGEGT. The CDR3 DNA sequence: TGTGCCAGCAGTTATGCGGGGACTGGAAACACCATATATTTT. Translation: CASSYAGTGNTIYF.

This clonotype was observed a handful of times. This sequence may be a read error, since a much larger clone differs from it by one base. The DNA of the CDR3 is TGTGCCATCAGAAGGGCAGGAACTGAAAATGAGCAGTTCTTC. Translated, it gives CAIRRAGTENEQFF. This chain joins TRBV10-3 and TRBJ2-1; D remains unclear. The CDR3 is made up of 14 amino acids. Germline V gives CDR1 ENHRY, CDR2 SYGVKD. The V and J ends lost 6 bases and 7 bases respectively, with 16 bases between them.

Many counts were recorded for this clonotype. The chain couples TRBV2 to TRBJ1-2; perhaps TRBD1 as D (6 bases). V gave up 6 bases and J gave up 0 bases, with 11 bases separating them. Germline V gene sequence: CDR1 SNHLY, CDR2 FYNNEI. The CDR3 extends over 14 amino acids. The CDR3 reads CASRQQGTNYGYTF. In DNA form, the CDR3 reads TGTGCCAGCAGACAACAGGGAACTAACTATGGCTACACCTTC.

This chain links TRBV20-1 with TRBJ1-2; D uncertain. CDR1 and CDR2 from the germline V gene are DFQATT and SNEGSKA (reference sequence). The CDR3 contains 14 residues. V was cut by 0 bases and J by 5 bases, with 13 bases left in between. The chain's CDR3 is CSARDSGSLYGYTF. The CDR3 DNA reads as TGCAGTGCTAGAGACTCGGGGTCTCTGTATGGCTACACCTTC.

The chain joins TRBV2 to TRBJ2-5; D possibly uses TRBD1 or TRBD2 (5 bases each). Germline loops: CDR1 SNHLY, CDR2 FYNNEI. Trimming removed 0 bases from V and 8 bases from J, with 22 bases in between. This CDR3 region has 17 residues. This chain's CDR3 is CASSEANPRELGGTQYF. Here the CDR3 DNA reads TGTGCCAGCAGTGAAGCGAACCCCAGGGAGTTGGGTGGTACCCAGTACTTC.

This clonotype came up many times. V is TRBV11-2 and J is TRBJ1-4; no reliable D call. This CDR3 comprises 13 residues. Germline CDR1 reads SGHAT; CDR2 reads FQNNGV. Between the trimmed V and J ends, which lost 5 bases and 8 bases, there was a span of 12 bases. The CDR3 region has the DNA TGTGCCAGCAGCGGACCTCAAGGAGAAAAACTGTTTTTT. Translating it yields CASSGPQGEKLFF.

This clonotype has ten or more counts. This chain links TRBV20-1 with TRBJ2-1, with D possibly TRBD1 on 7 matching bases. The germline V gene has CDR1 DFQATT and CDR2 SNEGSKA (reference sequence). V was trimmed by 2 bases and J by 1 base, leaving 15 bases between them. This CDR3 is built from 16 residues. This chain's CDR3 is CSARTQGGSSYNEQFF. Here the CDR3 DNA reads TGCAGTGCTAGAACCCAGGGGGGAAGTTCCTACAATGAGCAGTTCTTC.

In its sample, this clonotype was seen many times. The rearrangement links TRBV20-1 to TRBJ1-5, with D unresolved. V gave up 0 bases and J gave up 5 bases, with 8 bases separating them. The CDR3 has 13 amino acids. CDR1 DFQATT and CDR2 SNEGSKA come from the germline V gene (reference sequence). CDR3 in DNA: TGCAGTGCTAGAGATTTACCCCATCAGCCCCAGCATTTT. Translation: CSARDLPHQPQHF.

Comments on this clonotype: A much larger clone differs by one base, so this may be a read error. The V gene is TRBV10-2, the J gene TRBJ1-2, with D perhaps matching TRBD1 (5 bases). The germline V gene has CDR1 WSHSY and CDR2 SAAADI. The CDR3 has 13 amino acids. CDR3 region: CAGSEPEGHGYTF. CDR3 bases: TGCGCCGGCAGTGAACCCGAGGGGCATGGCTACACCTTC.

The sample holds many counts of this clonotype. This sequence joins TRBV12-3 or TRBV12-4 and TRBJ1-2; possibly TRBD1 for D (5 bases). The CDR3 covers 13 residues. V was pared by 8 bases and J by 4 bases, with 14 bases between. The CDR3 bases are TGTGCCAGCGGTCGAGGGGTAGGCTATGGCTACACCTTC. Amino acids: CASGRGVGYGYTF.

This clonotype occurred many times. The CDR3 loop reads CSASKQQAVELFF. CDR3 nucleotide sequence: TGCAGTGCTAGTAAGCAACAGGCTGTGGAACTGTTTTTT. This chain links TRBV20-1 with TRBJ1-4, with a tentative D call TRBD1 (5 bases). With 3 bases removed from V and 12 bases from J, the gap between germline ends came to 17 bases. The germline gives CDR1 DFQATT, CDR2 SNEGSKA (reference sequence). The CDR3 has 13 residues.

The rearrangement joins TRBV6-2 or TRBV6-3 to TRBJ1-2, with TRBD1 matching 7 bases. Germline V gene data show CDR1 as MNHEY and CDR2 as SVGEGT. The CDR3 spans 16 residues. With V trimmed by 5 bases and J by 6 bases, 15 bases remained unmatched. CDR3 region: CASSEARQGTYHGYTF. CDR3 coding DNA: TGTGCCAGCAGTGAAGCCAGACAGGGAACATATCATGGCTACACCTTC.

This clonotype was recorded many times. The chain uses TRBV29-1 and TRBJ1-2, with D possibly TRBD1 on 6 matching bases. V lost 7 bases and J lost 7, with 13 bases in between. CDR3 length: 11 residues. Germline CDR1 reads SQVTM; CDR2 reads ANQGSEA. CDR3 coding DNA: TGCAGCGGAAACTTAGGGGGTGGCTACACCTTC. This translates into CSGNLGGGYTF.

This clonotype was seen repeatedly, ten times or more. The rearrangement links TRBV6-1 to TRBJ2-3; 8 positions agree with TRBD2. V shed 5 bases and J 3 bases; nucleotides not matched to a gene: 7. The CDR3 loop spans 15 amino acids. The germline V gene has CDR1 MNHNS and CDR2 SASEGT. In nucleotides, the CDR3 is TGTGCCAGCAGTCTTCGAGCGGGAGCTACAGATACGCAGTATTTT. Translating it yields CASSLRAGATDTQYF.

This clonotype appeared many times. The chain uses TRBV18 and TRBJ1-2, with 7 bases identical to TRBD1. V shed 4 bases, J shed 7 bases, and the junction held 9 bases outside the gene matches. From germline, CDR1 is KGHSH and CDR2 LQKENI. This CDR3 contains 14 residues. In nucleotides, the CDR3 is TGTGCCAGCTCACGAGGGACAGACTTATTTGGCTACACCTTC. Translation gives CASSRGTDLFGYTF.

The CDR3 nucleotides are TGTGCCAGCAGACCCGGGATGGGGGGCGGTACTGAAGCTTTCTTT. Protein product: CASRPGMGGGTEAFF. The chain links TRBV5-4 to TRBJ1-1; tentative D call: TRBD1 (6 bases). The CDR3 contains 15 residues. V gave up 5 bases and J gave up 5 bases, with 19 bases separating them. Germline CDR1 reads SGHNT; CDR2 reads YYREEE (reference sequence).

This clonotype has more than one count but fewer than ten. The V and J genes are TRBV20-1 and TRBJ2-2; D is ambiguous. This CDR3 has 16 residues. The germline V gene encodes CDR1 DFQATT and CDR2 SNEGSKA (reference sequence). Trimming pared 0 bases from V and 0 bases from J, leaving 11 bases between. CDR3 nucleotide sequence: TGCAGTGCTAGAGATCTCAAGGGTCCGAACACCGGGGAGCTGTTTTTT. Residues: CSARDLKGPNTGELFF.

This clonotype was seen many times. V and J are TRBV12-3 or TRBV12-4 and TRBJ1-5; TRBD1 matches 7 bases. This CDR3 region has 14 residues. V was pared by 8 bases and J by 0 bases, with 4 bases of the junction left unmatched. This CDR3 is CASGQETSNQPQHF. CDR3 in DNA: TGTGCCAGCGGACAGGAGACTAGCAATCAGCCCCAGCATTTT.

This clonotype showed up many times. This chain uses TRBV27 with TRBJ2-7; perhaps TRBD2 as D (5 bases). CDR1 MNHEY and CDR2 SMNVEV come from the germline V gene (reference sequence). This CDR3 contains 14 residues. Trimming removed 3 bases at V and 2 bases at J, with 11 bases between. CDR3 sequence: CASSLTGITYEQYF. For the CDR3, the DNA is TGTGCCAGCAGTTTGACCGGGATCACCTACGAGCAGTACTTC.